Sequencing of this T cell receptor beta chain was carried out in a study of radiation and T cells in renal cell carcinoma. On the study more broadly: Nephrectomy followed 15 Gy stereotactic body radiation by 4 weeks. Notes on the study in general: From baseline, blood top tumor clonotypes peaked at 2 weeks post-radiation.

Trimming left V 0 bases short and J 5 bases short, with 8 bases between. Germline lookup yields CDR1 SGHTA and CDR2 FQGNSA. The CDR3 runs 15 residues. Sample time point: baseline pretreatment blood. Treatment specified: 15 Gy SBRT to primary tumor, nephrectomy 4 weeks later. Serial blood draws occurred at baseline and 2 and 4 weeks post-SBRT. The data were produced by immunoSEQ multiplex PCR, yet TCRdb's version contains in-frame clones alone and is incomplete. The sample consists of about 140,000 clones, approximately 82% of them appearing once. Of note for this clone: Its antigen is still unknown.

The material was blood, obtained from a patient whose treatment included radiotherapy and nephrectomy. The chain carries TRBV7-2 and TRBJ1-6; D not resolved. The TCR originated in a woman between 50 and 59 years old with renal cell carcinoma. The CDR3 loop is CASSLAISNNSPLHF. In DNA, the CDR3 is TGTGCCAGCAGCTTAGCCATCAGCAATAATTCACCCCTCCACTTT.